The TCR beta chain under discussion was sequenced for a study of T-cell reconstitution after alpha-beta-depleted transplantation in children. Preparing the TCRbeta library involved the use of unique molecular identifiers. A single record per CDR3 protein comes from TCRdb applying MiXCR to the PCR reads. The sample has a few hundred thousand distinct CDR3 sequences; about 17% are singletons. CDR3 size: 15 residues. Trimming cost V 0 bases and J 8 bases, with 13 bases left between them. The germline CDR1 and CDR2 sequences are LGHDT and YNNKEL (reference sequence). This rearrangement joins TRBV3-1 to TRBJ1-4; D remains ambiguous. Sequences were derived from PBMCs from the stem cell graft donor, sampled from the stem cell graft. The receptor's source is a human donor who donated a stem cell graft to a child with acute lymphoblastic leukemia. This CDR3 is CASSQERHRAEKLFF. In DNA, the CDR3 is TGTGCCAGCAGCCAAGAAAGGCATCGAGCCGAAAAACTGTTTTTT.